The 24 T cell receptor beta chains listed next were all sequenced from one sample in a study of blood T cell repertoires in COVID-19. TCRdb's copy holds only in-frame clones and misses some; the assay was immunoSEQ multiplex PCR. The table includes about 44,000 clones, around 87% detected once. Sequencing was performed on peripheral blood. These receptors were collected from a human donor in a cohort sampled during active COVID-19.

This clone appeared a single time. The CDR3 sequence is CASSVNRGSTDTQYF. In nucleotides, the CDR3 is TGTGCCAGCAGCGTAAACAGGGGGAGCACAGATACGCAGTATTTT. The chain employs TRBV9 and TRBJ2-3; the match to TRBD1 covers 8 bases. Germline CDR1 reads SGDLS; CDR2 reads YYNGEE. The CDR3 is made up of 15 amino acids. Germline trimming cut 1 base from V and 0 bases from J; bases unmatched to any gene: 1. The full variable domain, its missing parts supplied by reference TRBV9 and TRBJ2-3, is DSGVTQTPKHLITATGQRVTLRCSPRSGDLSVYWYQQSLDQGLQFLIQYYNGEERAKGNILERFSAQQFPDLHSELNLSSLELGDSALYFCASSVNRGSTDTQYFGPGTRLTVL.

The CDR3 sequence is CASSRGYTDTQYF. In DNA, the CDR3 is TGTGCCAGCAGCAGGGGGTACACAGATACGCAGTATTTT. The chain uses TRBV11-2 and TRBJ2-3; D possibly corresponds to TRBD1 (6 bases). Germline CDR1 is SGHAT and CDR2 is FQNNGV. The ends were cut back, 5 bases at V and 2 bases at J, with 8 bases in the middle. This CDR3 region has 13 residues.

The chain has TRBV5-6 and TRBJ1-1, with D uncertain. The germline V gene encodes CDR1 SGHDT and CDR2 YYEEEE. The CDR3 has 14 amino acids. Trimming pared 0 bases from V and 1 base from J, leaving 7 bases between. The CDR3 is CASSLDSQNTEAFF. DNA for the CDR3: TGTGCCAGCAGCTTGGACAGCCAGAACACTGAAGCTTTCTTT.

The chain joins TRBV7-8 to TRBJ2-5; tentatively, D is TRBD2 (6 bases). From germline, CDR1 is SGHVS and CDR2 FQNEAQ. Trimming shortened V by 5 bases and J by 4 bases, and 17 bases separated the two germline ends. The CDR3 covers 15 residues. The CDR3 protein is CASSGGAGQGETQYF. CDR3 nucleotides: TGTGCCAGCAGCGGGGGTGCGGGGCAGGGAGAGACCCAGTACTTC.

The chain couples TRBV3-1 (or the pseudogene TRBV3-2) to TRBJ2-1; 14 nucleotides agree with TRBD2. Trimming cost V 4 bases and J 7 bases; bases outside gene matches: 6. The CDR3 has 16 amino acids. Germline-derived CDR1 and CDR2 are LGHDT and YNNKEL (reference sequence). The DNA of the CDR3 is TGTGCCAGCAGCCCTCGACTAGCGGGAGGGCGGAATGAGCAGTTCTTC. This sequence encodes CASSPRLAGGRNEQFF.

The V gene is TRBV7-2, the J gene TRBJ2-5; possible D gene TRBD1, 5 bases. The ends were cut back, 1 base at V and 5 bases at J, with 11 bases in the middle. The length of the CDR3 is 14 residues. Germline lookup yields CDR1 SGHTA and CDR2 FQGNSA. CDR3 DNA sequence: TGTGCCAGCAGCTTAGACTGGGGCCAGGAGACCCAGTACTTC. Translating gives CASSLDWGQETQYF.

This clone was seen a few times. The gene calls are TRBV3-1 (or the pseudogene TRBV3-2) and TRBJ1-6; D possibly corresponds to TRBD1 (6 bases). The ends were cut back, 5 bases at V and 5 bases at J, with 10 bases in the middle. The germline V gene has CDR1 LGHDT and CDR2 YNNKEL (reference sequence). The CDR3 covers 14 residues. The CDR3 DNA reads as TGTGCCAGCAGCGATACAGGGAATAATTCACCCCTCCACTTT. As protein: CASSDTGNNSPLHF.

This clone was recorded only once. CDR3 in DNA: TGCGCCAGCAGCTTGGGGGGGGGACGCACGCCGGGAACACCCTACTACGAGCAGTACTTC. Protein sequence: CASSLGGGRTPGTPYYEQYF. The rearrangement joins TRBV5-1 to TRBJ2-7; 7 nucleotides match TRBD2. Germline V CDR1 and CDR2: SGHRS, YFSETQ. The CDR3 sequence is 20 residues long. V lost 0 bases and J lost 3; bases outside the gene matches: 21.

The chain couples TRBV14 to TRBJ1-3; 8 bases agree with TRBD1. The CDR3 runs 18 residues. Trimming took 3 bases from V and 2 from J; bases not matched to a gene: 12. From germline, CDR1 is SGHDN and CDR2 FVKESK. This CDR3 reads CASSHDRTGYSPGNTIYF. The CDR3 nucleotides read TGTGCCAGCAGCCATGACAGGACAGGGTATAGTCCTGGAAACACCATATATTTT.

This chain links TRBV29-1 with TRBJ1-2; D might be TRBD1 (6 bases). CDR1 SQVTM and CDR2 ANQGSEA come from the germline V gene. The V gene lost 5 bases and the J gene lost 8 bases, with 15 bases spanning the gap. The CDR3 has 12 residues. CDR3 sequence reads: CSVIGQPGGYTF. In nucleotides, the CDR3 is TGCAGCGTTATTGGACAGCCGGGGGGCTACACCTTC.

This clone has a single count. The J gene is TRBJ2-5, the V gene TRBV15; D is undetermined. Germline CDR1 LNHNV, CDR2 YYDKDF (reference sequence). V was trimmed by 2 bases and J by 5 bases, leaving 15 bases between them. The CDR3 consists of 15 residues. The CDR3 loop reads CATSRRSHPGETQYF. The DNA for the CDR3 is TGTGCCACCAGCAGACGCTCACACCCCGGGGAGACCCAGTACTTC.

The V and J genes are TRBV28 and TRBJ2-7, with 9 bases that match TRBD1. CDR1 MDHEN and CDR2 SYDVKM come from the germline V gene. The V gene end was trimmed by 7 bases and the J gene end by 3 bases; junction bases not matched to a gene: 7. CDR3 length equals 14 residues. The CDR3 reads CASTPTGGGYEQYF. The CDR3 nucleotides read TGTGCCAGCACACCCACAGGGGGCGGCTACGAGCAGTACTTC.

This clone was recorded once. The V and J genes are TRBV2 and TRBJ1-2; weak D call: TRBD1 (6 bases). CDR1 is SNHLY and CDR2 is FYNNEI in the germline V gene. Between the trimmed V and J ends, which lost 6 bases and 5 bases, there was a span of 16 bases. This CDR3 spans 14 amino acids. The DNA of the CDR3 is TGTGCCAGCAGCGAGCCCCAGGGGATTTATGGCTACACCTTC. It specifies CASSEPQGIYGYTF.

The chain uses TRBV18 and TRBJ1-5; D gene ambiguous. This CDR3 has 15 amino acids. Germline lookup yields CDR1 KGHSH and CDR2 LQKENI. Trimming cost V 4 bases and J 0 bases, with 10 bases left between them. CDR3 sequence: CASSHSGYSNQPQHF. In nucleotides, the CDR3 is TGTGCCAGCTCACACTCAGGATATAGCAATCAGCCCCAGCATTTT. Drawing the rest from reference TRBV18 and TRBJ1-5, the complete variable domain is NAGVMQNPRHLVRRRGQEARLRCSPMKGHSHVYWYRQLPEEGLKFMVYLQKENIIDESGMPKERFSAEFPKEGPSILRIQQVVRGDSAAYFCASSHSGYSNQPQHFGDGTRLSIL.

The V call is TRBV7-8, the J call TRBJ2-5; 9 bases are a match to TRBD1. CDR3 size: 12 residues. Germline loops: CDR1 SGHVS, CDR2 FQNEAQ. The CDR3 sequence is CTGTGIKETQYF. The CDR3 DNA reads as TGTACCGGGACAGGGATTAAGGAGACCCAGTACTTC.

V is TRBV7-8 and J is TRBJ2-5; the D gene is possibly TRBD1 (5 bases). V dropped 1 base and J dropped 5 bases, with 23 bases sitting between them. There are 18 residues in the CDR3. Germline CDR1 and CDR2: SGHVS and FQNEAQ. In DNA, the CDR3 is TGTGCCAGCAGCTTAGGCCAATTCAAGGGGTCGTCAACGGAGACCCAGTACTTC. This encodes CASSLGQFKGSSTETQYF. Looking up the rest from reference TRBV7-8 and TRBJ2-5 gives the full variable domain: GAGVSQSPRYKVAKRGQDVALRCDPISGHVSLFWYQQALGQGPEFLTYFQNEAQLDKSGLPSDRFFAERPEGSVSTLKIQRTQQEDSAVYLCASSLGQFKGSSTETQYFGPGTRLLVL.

This chain connects TRBV18 to TRBJ2-5; perhaps TRBD2 as D (5 bases). The CDR3 spans 12 residues. V was trimmed by 5 bases and J by 5 bases, leaving 9 bases between them. The V gene's germline CDR1 is KGHSH and CDR2 LQKENI. The DNA of the CDR3 is TGTGCCAGCTCAACTGGCGGGGAGACCCAGTACTTC. Its protein is CASSTGGETQYF.

The chain uses TRBV19 and TRBJ1-5; tentatively, D is TRBD1 (6 bases). CDR3 size: 16 residues. Germline V CDR1 and CDR2: LNHDA, SQIVND (reference sequence). Between the trimmed V and J ends, which lost 7 bases and 1 base, there was a span of 17 bases. The CDR3 loop is CASTIGARGSNQPQHF. The CDR3 DNA reads TGTGCCAGTACCATAGGGGCCAGGGGAAGCAATCAGCCCCAGCATTTT.

V usage is TRBV19 and J usage is TRBJ1-1; the D gene is possibly TRBD1 (5 bases). Trimming removed 5 bases from V and 0 bases from J, with 16 bases in between. Per germline, CDR1 LNHDA and CDR2 SQIVND (reference sequence). The CDR3 spans 16 residues. The CDR3 loop reads CASSAYGGSMNTEAFF. The DNA for the CDR3 is TGTGCCAGTAGTGCGTACGGGGGTTCCATGAACACTGAAGCTTTCTTT.

J is TRBJ2-3 and V is TRBV3-1 (or the pseudogene TRBV3-2), with D possibly being TRBD1 (6 bases). V gave up 5 bases and J gave up 10 bases, with 16 bases separating them. CDR3 size: 13 residues. CDR1 and CDR2 (germline): LGHDT, YNNKEL (reference sequence). The CDR3: CASSGSRQVAQYF. The CDR3 DNA is TGTGCCAGCAGCGGGAGTCGACAGGTAGCGCAGTATTTT.

This chain connects TRBV27 to TRBJ1-1; TRBD1 is a possible D gene (5 bases). Germline values: CDR1 MNHEY, CDR2 SMNVEV (reference sequence). Trimming removed 6 bases at V and 4 bases at J, with 15 bases between. The CDR3 contains 14 residues. CDR3 amino acids: CASRPLGVGTEAFF. The CDR3 nucleotides read TGTGCCAGCAGGCCCCTAGGGGTGGGCACTGAAGCTTTCTTT.

The chain employs TRBV2 and TRBJ1-5, with D maybe TRBD1 (5 bases). Germline V gene lookup returns CDR1 SNHLY and CDR2 FYNNEI. The CDR3 extends over 16 amino acids. The V end lost 0 bases, the J end lost 7 bases, and 16 bases lay between the germline ends. The CDR3 loop reads CASSEARQGGEQPQHF. CDR3 in DNA: TGTGCCAGCAGTGAAGCTAGACAAGGAGGGGAGCAGCCCCAGCATTTT. The entire variable domain, with the rest obtained from reference TRBV2 and TRBJ1-5, is as follows: EPEVTQTPSHQVTQMGQEVILRCVPISNHLYFYWYRQILGQKVEFLVSFYNNEISEKSEIFDDQFSVERPDGSNFTLKIRSTKLEDSAMYFCASSEARQGGEQPQHFGDGTRLSIL.

The CDR3 loop is CASSAFASGPGMGTQYF. The CDR3 DNA is TGTGCCAGCAGCGCCTTTGCTAGCGGGCCGGGGATGGGGACCCAGTACTTC. The V gene is TRBV9, the J gene TRBJ2-5; 8 bases map to TRBD2. The V segment lost 3 bases and the J segment 7 bases; nucleotides outside the gene matches: 17. The length of the CDR3 is 17 residues. CDR1 and CDR2 (germline): SGDLS, YYNGEE.

This clone was observed a single time. The chain uses TRBV5-1 and TRBJ2-1, with TRBD2 as a possible D gene (6 bases). The V gene's germline CDR1 is SGHRS and CDR2 YFSETQ. Between the trimmed V and J ends, which lost 5 bases and 5 bases, there was a span of 17 bases. The CDR3 is 15 amino acids. CDR3 residues: CASRPAGNLNNEQFF. For the CDR3, the DNA is TGCGCCAGCAGACCCGCGGGGAATCTAAACAATGAGCAGTTCTTC.